This T cell receptor (beta chain) was sequenced for a study of blood T cells in healthy people across ages. Primers used in a second PCR of about 6 to 12 cycles were a sample-barcoded 5' primer and a J-beta primer mix. TCRdb recomputed calls from the 5' RACE reads with MiXCR, one row per CDR3 protein. Seen here are almost 300,000 distinct CDR3 sequences, 25% to 30% observed once, and the top ten hold 29%. Sequencing was done on a sample of blood. This clonotype was sampled from a woman in her seventies in good health.

This CDR3 reads CASSQDRTGWTNIQYF. CDR3 coding DNA: TGCGCCAGCAGCCAAGATCGGACAGGGTGGACGAACATTCAGTACTTC. The genes are TRBV4-1 and TRBJ2-4, with 8 positions matching TRBD1. With 0 bases clipped from V and 7 bases from J, the junction kept 8 bases outside the gene matches. The germline V gene encodes CDR1 MGHRA and CDR2 YSYEKL. The CDR3 consists of 16 residues.